The 4 T cell receptor beta chains below were found in one sample sequenced in a study of T cell clonality in common variable immunodeficiency. Only in-frame clones appear in the TCRdb table, and some are missing; sequencing was by immunoSEQ multiplex PCR. The specimen has some 38,000 clones, none found just once. Sequenced material: peripheral blood mononuclear cells. The receptors derive from a person between 18 and 75 years old in good health.

The table lists this clone with many counts. The CDR3 reads CASSPETGKETQYF. Incomplete CDR3 DNA: TGTGCCAGCTCACCAGAGACAGGGAAGGAGACC. The chain employs TRBV18 and TRBJ2-5; 7 positions match TRBD1. The read stops 3 residues short of the end of the CDR3; the missing end is completed from the germline J gene. CDR3 length equals 14 residues. Germline V lookup: CDR1 KGHSH, CDR2 LQKENI. The V segment lost 2 bases and the J segment 5 bases; nucleotides outside the gene matches: 5. Based on the CDR3 plus reference TRBV18 and TRBJ2-5, the full variable domain is NAGVMQNPRHLVRRRGQEARLRCSPMKGHSHVYWYRQLPEEGLKFMVYLQKENIIDESGMPKERFSAEFPKEGPSILRIQQVVRGDSAAYFCASSPETGKETQYFGPGTRLLVL.

In its sample, this clone was seen many times. The observed sequence ends 3 residues before the CDR3 terminus, with the missing tail filled in from the germline J gene. The V and J genes are TRBV16 and TRBJ1-1; possibly TRBD1 for D (6 bases). Trimming took 2 bases from V and 5 from J, leaving 6 bases between them. The length of the CDR3 is 12 residues. Germline CDR1 reads KGHSY; CDR2 reads FQNENV. The CDR3 here is CASSQTGTEAFF. The part of the CDR3 DNA that was read is TGTGCCAGCAGCCAAACAGGGACTGAA. The whole variable domain, filled in from reference TRBV16 and TRBJ1-1, reads GEEVAQTPKHLVRGEGQKAKLYCAPIKGHSYVFWYQQVLKNEFKFLISFQNENVFDETGMPKERFSAKCLPNSPCSLEIQATKLEDSAVYFCASSQTGTEAFFGQGTRLTVV.

This clone was found many times. The read ends 3 residues early relative to the CDR3; the germline J gene fills the gap. The rearrangement joins TRBV5-1 to TRBJ1-1; TRBD1 matches 7 bases. Germline V gene data show CDR1 as SGHRS and CDR2 as YFSETQ. CDR3 length equals 15 residues. V was clipped by 0 bases and J by 0 bases; unmatched bases: 2. The covered CDR3 bases are TGCGCCAGCAGCTTGGCGACAGGGATGAACACTGAA. This codes for CASSLATGMNTE. The full-length CDR3 reads as CASSLATGMNTEAFF.

The sample holds many counts of this clone. The sequence runs out 3 residues before the end of the CDR3; the remainder is reconstructed from the germline J gene. The chain uses TRBV5-1 and TRBJ1-2; TRBD1 matches 8 bases. With V trimmed by 0 bases and J by 7 bases, 5 bases remained unmatched. The CDR3 length is 14 residues. CDR1 is SGHRS, CDR2 YFSETQ, per germline. The sequenced part of the CDR3 DNA is TGCGCCAGCAGCTTGGTGTCAGGGGGCATTGGC. Its translation: CASSLVSGGIG. In full, the CDR3 is CASSLVSGGIGYTF. The whole variable domain, filled in from reference TRBV5-1 and TRBJ1-2, reads KAGVTQTPRYLIKTRGQQVTLSCSPISGHRSVSWYQQTPGQGLQFLFEYFSETQRNKGNFPGRFSGRQFSNSRSEMNVSTLELGDSALYLCASSLVSGGIGYTFGSGTRLTVV.